Presented here are 32 T cell receptor beta chains from one specimen sequenced in a study of cytomegalovirus exposure and HLA in healthy donors. Primers included in the PCR were 60 Vbeta and 13 Jbeta primers. TCRdb's copy holds only in-frame clones and misses some; the assay was immunoSEQ multiplex PCR. The repertoire holds some 150,000 clones, with around four fifths as singletons. The specimen was PBMCs. Receptors were obtained from a woman aged 35 to 49 in good health and CMV-seronegative.

J is TRBJ1-3 and V is TRBV7-2, with TRBD1 matching over 9 bases. The CDR3 consists of 17 residues. Germline V gene sequence: CDR1 SGHTA, CDR2 FQGNSA. V trimming: 1 base; J trimming: 4 bases; junction bases outside the gene matches: 8. The CDR3 loop reads CASSLDNRGLSGNTIYF. Here the CDR3 DNA reads TGTGCCAGCAGCTTAGACAACAGGGGGCTTTCAGGAAACACCATATATTTT.

The chain recombines TRBV7-3 with TRBJ1-1; 8 bases agree with TRBD1. V gave up 5 bases and J gave up 0 bases; unmatched junction bases: 2. Germline V lookup: CDR1 SGHTA, CDR2 FQGTGA. The CDR3 is made up of 14 amino acids. The CDR3 spells CASSQTGVNTEAFF. CDR3 nucleotides: TGTGCCAGCAGCCAGACAGGGGTGAACACTGAAGCTTTCTTT.

This clone was seen more than once but under ten times. This chain joins TRBV5-6 and TRBJ2-4; TRBD1 might be the D (6 bases). This CDR3 contains 15 residues. Trimming pared 5 bases from V and 1 base from J, leaving 13 bases between. Germline V CDR1 and CDR2: SGHDT, YYEEEE. CDR3 amino acids: CASSQATGAKNIQYF. The CDR3 region has the DNA TGTGCCAGCAGTCAAGCTACAGGGGCCAAAAACATTCAGTACTTC.

The chain links TRBV28 to TRBJ1-5, with 10 bases identical to TRBD1. CDR1 and CDR2 (germline): MDHEN, SYDVKM. The CDR3 runs 15 residues. V shed 6 bases and J 4 bases; nucleotides not matched to a gene: 6. CDR3 in DNA: TGTGCCAGCAGAATCGGGACAGGGGTAAATCAGCCCCAGCATTTT. As protein: CASRIGTGVNQPQHF.

V usage is TRBV27 and J usage is TRBJ2-4; maybe TRBD2 (6 bases). V was pared by 5 bases and J by 3 bases, with 17 bases between. The CDR3 spans 16 residues. Germline CDR1 reads MNHEY; CDR2 reads SMNVEV (reference sequence). The CDR3 region is CASSPRGGSGKNIQYF. CDR3 sequence (DNA): TGTGCCAGCAGTCCACGAGGAGGGTCGGGCAAAAACATTCAGTACTTC.

V gene TRBV27 combines with J gene TRBJ2-7; perhaps TRBD1 as D (5 bases). CDR1 and CDR2 (germline): MNHEY, SMNVEV (reference sequence). The length of the CDR3 is 14 residues. The V and J ends lost 0 bases and 0 bases respectively, with 6 bases between them. The CDR3 reads CASSLSTASYEQYF. CDR3 sequence (DNA): TGTGCCAGCAGTTTATCGACAGCCTCCTACGAGCAGTACTTC.

This chain's CDR3 is CASSYRKRVNSPLHF. For the CDR3, the DNA is TGTGCCAGCAGTTATAGAAAGAGGGTTAACTCACCCCTCCACTTT. The genes are TRBV6-5 and TRBJ1-6, with D unclear. V lost 3 bases and J 10 bases, leaving 16 bases between the germline ends. The CDR3 extends over 15 amino acids. The germline V gene has CDR1 MNHEY and CDR2 SVGAGI.

V gene TRBV28 combines with J gene TRBJ2-7, with 8 bases lining up with TRBD1. This CDR3 comprises 14 residues. CDR1 MDHEN and CDR2 SYDVKM come from the germline V gene. V shed 2 bases and J 7 bases; nucleotides not matched to a gene: 7. CDR3 in DNA: TGTGCCAGCAGTTTACAGGGGGCTTCGCGGGAGCAGTACTTC. Translation gives CASSLQGASREQYF.

V is TRBV4-3 and J is TRBJ1-1; D call uncertain. V was shortened by 9 bases and J by 3 bases, with 14 bases between the two germline ends. This CDR3 is built from 13 residues. CDR1 and CDR2 (germline): LGHNA, YSLEER. The CDR3 sequence: CASSEYRDTEAFF. CDR3 bases: TGCGCCAGTAGTGAGTACCGGGACACTGAAGCTTTCTTT.

The rearrangement uses TRBV18 and TRBJ2-2, with D perhaps matching TRBD1 (6 bases). The germline V gene encodes CDR1 KGHSH and CDR2 LQKENI. CDR3 length: 15 amino acids. Trimming removed 3 bases at V and 3 bases at J, with 11 bases between. Here the CDR3 reads CASSPQAGDTGELFF. The CDR3 bases are TGTGCCAGCTCACCTCAAGCAGGGGACACCGGGGAGCTGTTTTTT.

The chain is built from TRBV4-3 and TRBJ1-3; TRBD1 might be the D (5 bases). V lost 4 bases, J lost 1 base, and 11 bases lay in between. This CDR3 is built from 15 residues. CDR1 is LGHNA, CDR2 YSLEER, per germline. The CDR3 DNA follows: TGCGCCAGCAGCCTGGGACGGGAGTCTGGAAACACCATATATTTT. Its protein product is CASSLGRESGNTIYF.

The DNA of the CDR3 is TGTGCCAGCAGTTCCCGCCCGGGACAGACTAATGGCTACACCTTC. As protein: CASSSRPGQTNGYTF. The gene calls are TRBV6-6 and TRBJ1-2; 7 bases align to TRBD1. Germline CDR1 and CDR2: MNHNY and SVGAGI (reference sequence). After removal of 4 bases from V and 6 bases from J, the junction contained 11 bases not matched to a gene. The length of the CDR3 is 15 residues.

The gene calls are TRBV19 and TRBJ1-1; TRBD1 agrees at 7 bases. Losses at the gene ends were 6 bases for V and 2 bases for J; bases not matched to a gene: 3. From germline, CDR1 is LNHDA and CDR2 SQIVND (reference sequence). The CDR3 totals 13 residues. The CDR3 region has the DNA TGTGCCAGTAGGACAGGGCCAAACACTGAAGCTTTCTTT. Its translation is CASRTGPNTEAFF.

This clone has a handful of counts. The chain combines TRBV13 with TRBJ2-2; 11 bases align to TRBD1. Germline V gives CDR1 PRHDT, CDR2 FYEKMQ (reference sequence). The CDR3 has 14 amino acids. Trimming at V came to 5 bases and at J to 9 bases, leaving 5 bases not matched to a gene. The CDR3: CASSRDRGARELFF. The CDR3 DNA sequence: TGTGCCAGCAGCAGGGACAGGGGGGCTAGGGAGCTGTTTTTT.

This clone showed up many times. The V and J genes are TRBV6-1 and TRBJ1-1; D may be TRBD1 (5 bases). The germline gives CDR1 MNHNS, CDR2 SASEGT. The ends were cut back, 2 bases at V and 6 bases at J, with 10 bases in the middle. This CDR3 is 13 amino acids long. The CDR3 is CASSETRGAEAFF. The CDR3 coding sequence is TGTGCCAGCAGTGAAACCCGGGGGGCTGAAGCTTTCTTT.

V is TRBV30 and J is TRBJ2-1; D not certain. CDR1 is GTSNPN and CDR2 is SVGIG in the germline V gene (reference sequence). The CDR3 consists of 11 residues. V was trimmed by 3 bases and J by 4 bases, leaving 4 bases between them. The CDR3 loop is CAWSEYNEQFF. In DNA form, the CDR3 reads TGTGCCTGGAGCGAGTACAATGAGCAGTTCTTC.

The V gene is TRBV27, the J gene TRBJ2-1; the D gene is possibly TRBD2 (6 bases). Germline-derived CDR1 and CDR2 are MNHEY and SMNVEV (reference sequence). The CDR3 totals 15 residues. V lost 6 bases and J lost 6, with 18 bases in between. This chain's CDR3 is CASRPRGGLPNEQFF. In DNA, the CDR3 is TGTGCCAGCAGACCAAGGGGAGGCCTCCCCAATGAGCAGTTCTTC.

The V gene is TRBV5-1, the J gene TRBJ2-3; the match to TRBD1 covers 9 bases. The junction had 4 bases not matched to a gene; V was cut back by 0 bases and J by 5 bases. CDR3 size: 15 residues. Germline V gives CDR1 SGHRS, CDR2 YFSETQ. CDR3 nucleotides: TGCGCCAGCAGCTTGGCGGACAGGGGAAGAGATACGCAGTATTTT. It encodes CASSLADRGRDTQYF.

V and J are TRBV28 and TRBJ2-7; the match to TRBD2 covers 7 bases. The CDR3 covers 11 residues. Germline CDR1 MDHEN, CDR2 SYDVKM. V was pared by 7 bases and J by 5 bases, with 2 bases of the junction left unmatched. CDR3 sequence reads: CASTGLDEQYF. Here the CDR3 DNA reads TGTGCCAGCACCGGACTAGACGAGCAGTACTTC.

The CDR3: CASSVEAGGAGNTIYF. DNA for the CDR3: TGTGCCAGCAGCGTAGAAGCAGGGGGCGCAGGAAACACCATATATTTT. The chain recombines TRBV9 with TRBJ1-3; 8 bases match TRBD1. The trim removed 0 bases at V and 4 bases at J, leaving 6 bases unmatched. Germline CDR1 SGDLS, CDR2 YYNGEE. The CDR3 has 16 amino acids.

V and J are TRBV6-5 and TRBJ2-1, with D perhaps TRBD1 (5 bases). Germline-derived CDR1 and CDR2 are MNHEY and SVGAGI. The CDR3 loop spans 13 amino acids. Trimming pared 2 bases from V and 10 bases from J, leaving 12 bases between. CDR3 nucleotides: TGTGCCAGCAGTTACGGTTTAAGGGGAGAGCAGTTCTTC. Its protein is CASSYGLRGEQFF.

The chain employs TRBV7-3 and TRBJ2-2; D is unresolved. The CDR3 length is 14 residues. V lost 5 bases and J 4 bases, leaving 11 bases between the germline ends. The germline V gene encodes CDR1 SGHTA and CDR2 FQGTGA. The CDR3 is CASSPEFITGELFF. The CDR3 DNA reads as TGTGCCAGCAGCCCCGAGTTCATCACCGGGGAGCTGTTTTTT.

The chain couples TRBV5-6 to TRBJ2-3; the match to TRBD2 covers 7 bases. The germline gives CDR1 SGHDT, CDR2 YYEEEE. CDR3 size: 15 residues. The ends lost 2 bases at V and 4 bases at J; junction bases unmatched: 7. CDR3 region: CASSFSGSPPDTQYF. Written as DNA, the CDR3 is TGTGCCAGCAGCTTTAGCGGGTCCCCCCCAGATACGCAGTATTTT.

This clone was counted a single time. The chain joins TRBV25-1 to TRBJ2-1; 13 nucleotides line up with TRBD2. Trimming removed 1 base from V and 6 bases from J; junction bases left unmatched: 0. Germline V gene data show CDR1 as MGHDK and CDR2 as SYGVNS. This CDR3 has 15 residues. The CDR3: CASSEWTSGSNEQFF. The CDR3 DNA reads as TGTGCCAGCAGTGAATGGACTAGCGGGAGCAATGAGCAGTTCTTC.

This clone occurred once. This chain connects TRBV28 to TRBJ2-7; TRBD2 matches at 8 bases. V lost 3 bases to trimming and J lost 1 base; unmatched junction nucleotides: 8. The CDR3 spans 16 residues. Germline values: CDR1 MDHEN, CDR2 SYDVKM. The CDR3 loop reads CASSFWSGGSSYEQYF. DNA of the CDR3: TGTGCCAGCAGTTTCTGGTCGGGAGGGAGTTCCTACGAGCAGTACTTC.

The V call is TRBV19, the J call TRBJ2-3; weak D call: TRBD1 (5 bases). V shed 5 bases and J shed 3 bases, with 12 bases lying between them. Germline loops: CDR1 LNHDA, CDR2 SQIVND (reference sequence). The CDR3 is made up of 14 amino acids. The CDR3: CASSHRSLTDTQYF. CDR3 DNA sequence: TGTGCCAGTAGTCACAGGAGCTTAACAGATACGCAGTATTTT.

The chain combines TRBV14 with TRBJ1-1; possible D gene TRBD1, 5 bases. CDR1 is SGHDN and CDR2 is FVKESK in the germline V gene. The CDR3 is 17 amino acids. The ends were cut back, 3 bases at V and 1 base at J, with 18 bases in the middle. The CDR3 nucleotides are TGTGCCAGCAGCCATCGGGACTCCATTTGGGGGAACACTGAAGCTTTCTTT. Its translation: CASSHRDSIWGNTEAFF.

The chain carries TRBV4-3 and TRBJ1-1, with D unresolved. CDR1 and CDR2 (germline): LGHNA, YSLEER. The CDR3 totals 17 residues. V was pared by 4 bases and J by 0 bases, with 18 bases between. The CDR3: CASSPFGEGDLNTEAFF. In DNA, the CDR3 is TGCGCCAGCAGCCCCTTCGGGGAGGGAGATCTGAACACTGAAGCTTTCTTT.

The chain employs TRBV15 and TRBJ2-7; 8 bases align to TRBD1. V lost 11 bases and J lost 3; bases outside the gene matches: 9. The CDR3 has 13 residues. In germline, CDR1 is LNHNV, CDR2 YYDKDF (reference sequence). CDR3 DNA: TGTGCCGTCTCGACAGGGGCCATCTACGAGCAGTACTTC. It specifies CAVSTGAIYEQYF.

The chain combines TRBV2 with TRBJ1-1; D is undetermined. V lost 8 bases, J lost 1 base, and 14 bases lay in between. Looked up from germline, CDR1 is SNHLY and CDR2 is FYNNEI. The CDR3 sequence is 14 residues long. CDR3 bases: TGTGCCAGCCGAGAACAGCTCCCGAACACTGAAGCTTTCTTT. Its translation is CASREQLPNTEAFF.

The chain is built from TRBV2 and TRBJ1-1; D is possibly TRBD1 (6 bases). V was trimmed by 5 bases and J by 1 base, leaving 11 bases between them. Germline V gene lookup returns CDR1 SNHLY and CDR2 FYNNEI. The CDR3 has 14 residues. This CDR3 reads CASSIQGSNTEAFF. In DNA, the CDR3 is TGTGCCAGCAGTATACAGGGATCGAACACTGAAGCTTTCTTT.

The chain links TRBV23-1 to TRBJ1-2; D is perhaps TRBD1 (5 bases). TRBV23-1 is sorted into the ORF group, with uncertain function. V was clipped by 0 bases and J by 12 bases, with 11 bases between them. This CDR3 region has 12 residues. CDR3 sequence: CASSQSRGENTF. CDR3 coding DNA: TGCGCCAGCAGTCAATCCCGGGGGGAAAACACCTTC.